The rows below give T cell receptor beta chains drawn from one sample of a study of T-cell memory formation after mild COVID-19. TCRdb re-called the 5' RACE reads through MiXCR, storing one row per CDR3 protein. The table lists 350,000 to 400,000 distinct CDR3 sequences, under 15% of them singletons. Source material: PBMCs or a T cell subset sorted from them (not recorded which). The receptors were gathered from a man aged 18 to 30 who had mild COVID-19 (a few samples of this study predate the infection). Cell type and time point are not known. CDR3s include the opening cysteine and the closing phenylalanine or tryptophan. D genes are given only for firm matches. Size values are once, few and many counts, or a class for expanded clones, and some rows have none.

TRBV27	TRBD1	TRBJ1-4	few	CASRGFSGQGTNEKLFF	TGTGCCAGTCGGGGTTTCTCGGGACAGGGAACTAATGAAAAACTGTTTTTT
TRBV20-1	-	TRBJ1-2	few	CSASWGNGYTF	TGCAGTGCTAGTTGGGGGAATGGCTACACCTTC
TRBV6-5	-	TRBJ1-2	-	CASSYRSTGNYGYTF	TGTGCCAGCAGTTACCGTTCGACAGGCAACTATGGCTACACCTTC
TRBV4-1	-	TRBJ1-5	-	CASSQGWTVYQPQHF	TGCGCCAGCAGCCAAGGGTGGACAGTGTACCAGCCCCAGCATTTT
TRBV5-1	TRBD1	TRBJ2-3	few	CASSSGTGADTQYF	TGCGCCAGCAGCTCCGGGACAGGGGCAGATACGCAGTATTTT
TRBV3-1	TRBD2	TRBJ2-7	few	CASSLGVAGPYEQYF	TGTGCCAGCAGCCTTGGGGTAGCGGGCCCCTACGAGCAGTACTTC
TRBV5-6	-	TRBJ2-6	-	CASSLVGANVLTF	TGTGCCAGCAGCTTGGTTGGGGCCAACGTCCTGACTTTC
TRBV28	-	TRBJ2-1	few	CASSLPSVSRGEQFF	TGTGCCAGCAGTTTGCCTAGCGTCTCCAGAGGTGAGCAGTTCTTC
TRBV5-6	-	TRBJ2-3	-	CASSLAGLYFTDTQYF	TGTGCCAGCAGCTTGGCGGGACTTTACTTCACAGATACGCAGTATTTT
TRBV24-1	TRBD2	TRBJ2-1	-	CATSEASGGTDNEQFF	TGTGCCACCAGTGAGGCCAGCGGGGGCACCGACAATGAGCAGTTCTTC
TRBV20-1	TRBD2	TRBJ2-3	many	CSAGSGVSTDTQYF	TGCAGTGCTGGGAGCGGGGTTAGCACAGATACGCAGTATTTT
TRBV20-1	-	TRBJ1-3	-	CSAIGRNTIYF	TGCAGTGCTATAGGGAGAAACACCATATATTTT
TRBV4-2	-	TRBJ2-5	-	CASSQDFPSWETQYF	TGTGCCAGCAGCCAAGATTTCCCCAGTTGGGAGACCCAGTACTTC
TRBV9	-	TRBJ2-5	-	CASSVGMGETQYF	TGTGCCAGCAGCGTAGGGATGGGAGAGACCCAGTACTTC
TRBV7-8	-	TRBJ2-7	many	CARRKGGWSSYEQYF	TGTGCCCGCAGAAAAGGGGGGTGGAGCTCCTACGAGCAGTACTTC
TRBV4-1	-	TRBJ1-2	-	CASSQDAGGANYGYTF	TGCGCCAGCAGCCAAGATGCGGGGGGAGCTAACTATGGCTACACCTTC
TRBV20-1	TRBD1	TRBJ2-3	-	CSAIPDRGTGDTQYF	TGCAGTGCTATCCCGGACAGGGGGACCGGGGATACGCAGTATTTT
TRBV7-3	-	TRBJ2-6	few	CASSLRGPGANVLTF	TGTGCCAGCAGCTTAAGAGGACCTGGGGCCAACGTCCTGACTTTC
TRBV18	-	TRBJ2-6	-	CASSPGVPVSGANVLTF	TGTGCCAGCTCACCGGGGGTGCCAGTCTCTGGGGCCAACGTCCTGACTTTC
TRBV12-3/TRBV12-4	-	TRBJ1-4	many	CASSFTNLAGNGEKLFF	TGTGCCAGCAGTTTTACCAACCTTGCAGGGAACGGTGAAAAACTGTTTTTT
TRBV7-3	-	TRBJ1-2	many	CASRSGTFGYTF	TGTGCCAGCAGGAGCGGGACATTTGGCTACACCTTC
TRBV2	-	TRBJ2-2	-	CASSADSPTGELFF	TGTGCCAGCAGTGCGGACAGTCCTACCGGGGAGCTGTTTTTT
TRBV20-1	-	TRBJ1-4	many	CSARTETKEKLFF	TGCAGTGCTAGGACAGAGACCAAAGAAAAACTGTTTTTT
TRBV20-1	-	TRBJ1-1	-	CSARDLQVKAFF	TGCAGTGCTAGAGATCTCCAGGTGAAAGCTTTCTTT
TRBV7-9	-	TRBJ2-1	-	CASSLSPGTEQFF	TGTGCCAGCAGCTTATCCCCGGGCACTGAGCAGTTCTTC
TRBV7-9	TRBD1	TRBJ2-3	many	CASSLGQGFDTQYF	TGTGCCAGCAGCTTAGGACAGGGTTTCGATACGCAGTATTTT
TRBV12-3/TRBV12-4	TRBD2	TRBJ2-1	-	CASSLEAGGDEQFF	TGTGCCAGCAGTTTGGAGGCGGGGGGCGATGAGCAGTTCTTC
TRBV7-8	-	TRBJ2-5	many	CASSLAFETQYF	TGTGCCAGCAGCTTAGCGTTCGAGACCCAGTACTTC
TRBV27	-	TRBJ1-3	-	CASSLAGSAGNTIYF	TGTGCCAGCAGTTTAGCAGGGTCGGCTGGAAACACCATATATTTT
TRBV12-3/TRBV12-4	-	TRBJ1-2	-	CASTLQQVNYGYTF	TGTGCCAGCACCCTCCAACAGGTTAACTATGGCTACACCTTC
TRBV28	-	TRBJ2-5	-	CASSLVPQDDDQETQYF	TGTGCCAGCAGTTTGGTTCCGCAGGACGACGACCAAGAGACCCAGTACTTC
TRBV7-9	-	TRBJ1-1	-	CASSNQGNTEAFF	TGTGCCAGCAGTAACCAGGGGAACACTGAAGCTTTCTTT
TRBV30	TRBD2	TRBJ2-1	few	CAWRTSGGPRFF	TGTGCCTGGAGAACTAGCGGGGGCCCACGGTTCTTC
TRBV20-1	TRBD1	TRBJ1-1	-	CSATGPNTEAFF	TGCAGTGCGACAGGGCCTAACACTGAAGCTTTCTTT
TRBV4-1	-	TRBJ1-5	few	CASSQVPGAQPQHF	TGCGCCAGCAGCCAAGTACCGGGGGCTCAGCCCCAGCATTTT
TRBV7-2	TRBD2	TRBJ2-3	-	CASSLVSGGSTDTQYF	TGTGCCAGCAGCTTAGTAAGCGGGGGGAGCACAGATACGCAGTATTTT
TRBV9	-	TRBJ1-1	-	CASSSTHSQMNTEAFF	TGTGCCAGCAGCTCGACCCACAGCCAGATGAACACTGAAGCTTTCTTT
TRBV29-1	-	TRBJ1-1	-	CSVEAGRNTEAFF	TGCAGCGTTGAGGCGGGAAGGAACACTGAAGCTTTCTTT
TRBV5-4	-	TRBJ2-5	-	CASSLSGVLETQYF	TGTGCCAGCAGCTTGTCCGGGGTATTGGAGACCCAGTACTTC
TRBV30	TRBD1	TRBJ1-1	few	CAWSAGTGTLNTEAFF	TGTGCCTGGAGTGCGGGGACAGGGACTTTGAACACTGAAGCTTTCTTT
TRBV7-2	-	TRBJ2-2	-	CASSLGPTGLTGELFF	TGTGCCAGCAGCCTGGGGCCTACCGGGCTCACCGGGGAGCTGTTTTTT
TRBV20-1	-	TRBJ2-7	-	CSARDRDEQYF	TGCAGTGCTAGAGATAGGGACGAGCAGTACTTC
TRBV20-1	-	TRBJ1-5	-	CSARDGRVFNQPQHF	TGCAGTGCTAGAGATGGGAGGGTTTTTAATCAGCCCCAGCATTTT
TRBV6-5	TRBD1	TRBJ1-1	few	CASSYSLGTGRKNTEAFF	TGTGCCAGCAGTTACTCCTTAGGGACAGGGCGTAAGAACACTGAAGCTTTCTTT
TRBV25-1	-	TRBJ2-7	-	CASRDGTSGYEQYF	TGTGCCAGCCGTGACGGGACCTCGGGATACGAGCAGTACTTT
TRBV11-2	-	TRBJ2-7	many	CASSSGGPTYEQYF	TGTGCCAGCAGCTCCGGGGGGCCAACCTACGAGCAGTACTTC
TRBV5-1	-	TRBJ2-1	few	CASSLPRGDEQFF	TGCGCCAGCAGCTTGCCCCGTGGGGATGAGCAGTTCTTC
TRBV7-9	TRBD1	TRBJ2-5	few	CASSSRDREETQYF	TGTGCCAGCAGCTCCCGGGACAGAGAAGAGACCCAGTACTTC
TRBV28	TRBD1	TRBJ2-7	few	CAGSTGATGEQYF	TGTGCCGGATCGACAGGGGCTACAGGCGAGCAGTACTTC
TRBV12-3/TRBV12-4	-	TRBJ2-3	-	CAITTDTQYF	TGTGCCATCACCACAGATACGCAGTATTTT
TRBV13	-	TRBJ2-3	-	CASSSMTTATDTQYF	TGTGCCAGCAGCTCGATGACTACCGCCACAGATACGCAGTATTTT
TRBV25-1	-	TRBJ1-5	-	CASRGENQPQHF	TGTGCCAGCAGGGGAGAGAATCAGCCCCAGCATTTT
TRBV10-2	TRBD2	TRBJ2-3	-	CASSDSGGKDTQYF	TGCGCCAGCAGTGATAGCGGGGGGAAAGATACGCAGTATTTT
TRBV7-9	TRBD1	TRBJ1-6	-	CASSPTGQGNSPLHF	TGTGCCAGCAGCCCGACGGGACAGGGGAATTCACCCCTCCACTTT
TRBV7-3	-	TRBJ1-1	-	CASRQGQNTEAFF	TGTGCCAGCCGCCAAGGGCAGAACACTGAAGCTTTCTTT
TRBV9	-	TRBJ2-3	few	CASSDLAGGDTQYF	TGTGCCAGCAGCGACCTAGCCGGTGGAGATACGCAGTATTTT
TRBV2	-	TRBJ2-1	-	CASSERGARTYNEQFF	TGTGCCAGCAGTGAACGGGGGGCAAGGACCTACAATGAGCAGTTCTTC
TRBV12-3/TRBV12-4	-	TRBJ1-6	few	CASRKGRVGPLHF	TGTGCCAGCAGAAAGGGACGGGTGGGGCCCCTCCACTTT
TRBV30	-	TRBJ1-2	-	CAWEWGGYGYTF	TGTGCCTGGGAATGGGGCGGCTATGGCTACACCTTC